This TCR beta chain was captured by sequencing in a study of a mutant IDH1 vaccine in newly diagnosed glioma. On the study more broadly: Investigators started vaccination 4-6 weeks after radiotherapy alone, or with temozolomide cycles.

Time point denoted: week 35, safety follow-up. In the vaccine, a single dose held 300 ug of the mutant IDH1 20-mer peptide, along with topical imiquimod. Profiling relied on immunoSEQ multiplex PCR, and the TCRdb table lists in-frame clones only, not all of them. The sample has 73,000 or so clones, 84% seen once. CDR3 size: 13 residues. Germline V lookup: CDR1 LNHDA, CDR2 SQIVND (reference sequence). V was clipped by 6 bases and J by 3 bases; unmatched bases: 4. About this clone itself: Its antigen is as yet unknown.

The chain combines TRBV19 with TRBJ1-1, with 7 bases matching TRBD1. The clonotype originates from a man aged 18 to 29 with glioma. The sample in question was PBMCs, obtained from a glioma patient whose treatment included an IDH1 peptide vaccine. The CDR3 here is CASRTQGDTEAFF. The CDR3 DNA follows: TGTGCCAGTAGGACGCAGGGGGACACTGAAGCTTTCTTT.